This entry lists 11 T cell receptor beta chains sequenced from one sample in a study of T cell responses to AZD1222 COVID-19 vaccine. Sequencing used immunoSEQ multiplex PCR; TCRdb keeps in-frame clones, though not all of them. This repertoire shows 160,000 or so clones, 85% to 95% found once; its top ten account for about 1.6%. Sequencing was performed on peripheral blood, taken 28 days after the second AZD1222 dose. These receptors were taken from an adult who received the AZD1222 COVID-19 vaccine.

The chain carries TRBV10-3 and TRBJ2-7, with D maybe TRBD1 (6 bases). Germline V gene lookup returns CDR1 ENHRY and CDR2 SYGVKD. This CDR3 has 11 amino acids. V was cut by 9 bases and J by 7 bases, with 13 bases left in between. The CDR3 here is CAIGGVREQYF. The CDR3 bases are TGTGCCATTGGGGGCGTTAGGGAGCAGTACTTC.

V usage is TRBV5-6 and J usage is TRBJ1-2, with a possible D match to TRBD1 (5 bases). Between the trimmed V and J ends, which lost 3 bases and 2 bases, there was a span of 17 bases. This CDR3 comprises 16 residues. Germline CDR1 SGHDT, CDR2 YYEEEE. The CDR3 protein is CASSSEGLTENYGYTF. As DNA, the CDR3 is TGTGCCAGCAGCTCCGAAGGCCTGACAGAGAACTATGGCTACACCTTC.

The chain links TRBV4-1 to TRBJ1-4, with D unclear. Germline V lookup: CDR1 MGHRA, CDR2 YSYEKL. Trimming stripped 4 bases from V and 5 bases from J, with 11 bases between. The CDR3 sequence is 14 residues long. The CDR3, as DNA: TGCGCCAGCAGCCTTCGGGCTCTGAATGAAAAACTGTTTTTT. Its translation is CASSLRALNEKLFF.

The genes are TRBV11-2 and TRBJ2-7; tentative D call: TRBD2 (5 bases). Trimming removed 5 bases from V and 0 bases from J, with 17 bases in between. CDR1 is SGHAT, CDR2 FQNNGV, per germline. The CDR3 has 16 residues. CDR3 loop: CASSPIRRVSSYEQYF. The CDR3 region has the DNA TGTGCCAGCAGCCCGATCCGGCGGGTAAGCTCCTACGAGCAGTACTTC.

The chain employs TRBV5-6 and TRBJ1-3; tentatively, D is TRBD1 (6 bases). This CDR3 region has 14 residues. Germline CDR1 and CDR2: SGHDT and YYEEEE. The V end lost 0 bases, the J end lost 4 bases, and 8 bases lay between the germline ends. The CDR3 loop is CASSLDRVGNTIYF. CDR3 coding DNA: TGTGCCAGCAGCTTGGACAGGGTCGGAAACACCATATATTTT. The full variable domain, rest sourced from reference TRBV5-6 and TRBJ1-3, is DAGVTQSPTHLIKTRGQQVTLRCSPKSGHDTVSWYQQALGQGPQFIFQYYEEEERQRGNFPDRFSGHQFPNYSSELNVNALLLGDSALYLCASSLDRVGNTIYFGEGSWLTVV.

This sequence joins TRBV7-9 and TRBJ2-7, with TRBD1 identical over 7 bases. V trimming: 2 bases; J trimming: 1 base; junction bases outside the gene matches: 5. The CDR3 consists of 15 residues. Germline CDR1 is SEHNR and CDR2 is FQNEAQ (reference sequence). The CDR3 DNA is TGTGCCAGCAGCTTAACGACAGGGAAATCCTACGAGCAGTACTTC. Translation: CASSLTTGKSYEQYF.

This rearrangement joins TRBV18 to TRBJ2-1, with D tentatively TRBD2 (5 bases). CDR3 size: 13 residues. Germline lookup yields CDR1 KGHSH and CDR2 LQKENI. V shed 2 bases and J shed 7 bases, with 9 bases lying between them. The CDR3 spells CASSPSGWNEQFF. For the CDR3, the DNA is TGTGCCAGCTCACCATCGGGGTGGAATGAGCAGTTCTTC. The variable domain in full, completed from reference TRBV18 and TRBJ2-1, reads NAGVMQNPRHLVRRRGQEARLRCSPMKGHSHVYWYRQLPEEGLKFMVYLQKENIIDESGMPKERFSAEFPKEGPSILRIQQVVRGDSAAYFCASSPSGWNEQFFGPGTRLTVL.

The rearrangement links TRBV14 to TRBJ1-1, with a weak D call TRBD1 (5 bases). Germline loops: CDR1 SGHDN, CDR2 FVKESK. V gave up 2 bases and J gave up 2 bases, with 21 bases separating them. The CDR3 is made up of 18 amino acids. The DNA for the CDR3 is TGTGCCAGCAGCCAACTGGGGCGGGCCACCGCGGTCAACACTGAAGCTTTCTTT. Translated, it gives CASSQLGRATAVNTEAFF.

The rearrangement links TRBV30 to TRBJ1-2, with TRBD1 as a possible D gene (6 bases). Germline-derived CDR1 and CDR2 are GTSNPN and SVGIG (reference sequence). The CDR3 is 12 residues long. Trimming left V 1 base short and J 7 bases short, with 10 bases between. The CDR3 sequence: CAWSAGAGGYTF. CDR3 sequence (DNA): TGTGCCTGGAGTGCAGGGGCCGGTGGCTACACCTTC.

In this sample, this clone turned up a few times. The V gene is TRBV29-1, the J gene TRBJ2-7; tentatively, D is TRBD1 (5 bases). With 4 bases removed from V and 0 bases from J, the gap between germline ends came to 7 bases. CDR3 length: 12 amino acids. Germline loops: CDR1 SQVTM, CDR2 ANQGSEA. CDR3 nucleotides: TGCAGCGTTGCAGGGCCCTCCTACGAGCAGTACTTC. Protein product: CSVAGPSYEQYF.

The rearrangement joins TRBV20-1 to TRBJ2-5; the match to TRBD1 covers 7 bases. V dropped 3 bases and J dropped 2; count of bases not matched to a gene: 6. The CDR3 runs to 14 residues. The germline V gene encodes CDR1 DFQATT and CDR2 SNEGSKA (reference sequence). The CDR3 DNA reads as TGCAGTGCTAGTCCCGGACAGGTACAAGAGACCCAGTACTTC. It codes for CSASPGQVQETQYF.